This T cell receptor (beta chain) was identified during a study of blood T cell repertoires in COVID-19. CDR3 length: 14 amino acids. Per the germline V gene, CDR1 is MNHEY and CDR2 is SVGAGI. Losses at the gene ends were 9 bases for V and 2 bases for J; bases not matched to a gene: 10. Profiling relied on immunoSEQ multiplex PCR, and the TCRdb table lists in-frame clones only, not all of them. Of 250,000 to 300,000 clones detected, approximately 85% appear once; the ten largest clones hold roughly 0.8%. The rearrangement joins TRBV6-5 to TRBJ2-7; 7 bases map to TRBD1. The sequence was collected from a woman aged 30 to 39 with acute or convalescent COVID-19. What was sequenced was peripheral blood. The CDR3 nucleotides are TGTGCCAGATACCCCGTGGGACAGACCTACGAGCAGTACTTC. This codes for CARYPVGQTYEQYF.